This TCR beta chain was captured by sequencing in a study of PD-L1 blockade in urothelial cancer. About the study: Of 28 to 35 patients, around 25 were males with bladder-origin urothelial cancer.

Germline V lookup: CDR1 MGHDK, CDR2 SYGVNS. With 7 bases clipped from V and 6 bases from J, the junction kept 11 bases outside the gene matches. The CDR3 extends over 14 amino acids. Sequencing used immunoSEQ multiplex PCR; TCRdb keeps in-frame clones, though not all of them. The sample includes 35,000 to 45,000 clones, roughly 80% of them seen just once. Time point: peripheral blood 6 weeks after treatment start. The V call is TRBV25-1, the J call TRBJ2-7, with 8 bases aligning to TRBD2. The source was PBMCs, collected around atezolizumab (anti-PD-L1) treatment. The origin of this receptor is a man between 35 and 55 years old with urothelial cancer. The CDR3 region has the DNA TGTGCCAGCAAGGGGGGGCGGGAGGCATCCGAGCAGTACTTC. Its protein is CASKGGREASEQYF.